The 9 T cell receptor beta chains below come from one sample, sequenced in a study of early T cells in non-severe SARS-CoV-2 infection. Each CDR3 protein gets one entry after TCRdb re-called the 5' RACE reads with MiXCR. The repertoire consists of 40,000 to 60,000 distinct CDR3 sequences, with about 7.8% occurring once and the leading ten covering 5.8%. Sequencing used whole blood. The receptors shown here come from an adult who was a healthcare worker with PCR-confirmed SARS-CoV-2 infection or an uninfected control (not recorded which).

This clonotype was found a few times. The J gene is TRBJ2-5, the V gene TRBV7-9; D might be TRBD1 (5 bases). With 5 bases removed from V and 1 base from J, the gap between germline ends came to 8 bases. From germline, CDR1 is SEHNR and CDR2 FQNEAQ (reference sequence). The CDR3 totals 13 residues. As DNA, the CDR3 is TGTGCCAGCAGCCGACAGACCCAAGAGACCCAGTACTTC. Translation gives CASSRQTQETQYF.

The rearrangement uses TRBV3-1 and TRBJ2-7; 10 positions match TRBD1. Germline V gene sequence: CDR1 LGHDT, CDR2 YNNKEL (reference sequence). The V segment lost 4 bases and the J segment 2 bases; nucleotides outside the gene matches: 5. The CDR3 length is 15 residues. The CDR3 nucleotides are TGTGCCAGCAGCCTTAGTGGGACAGGGGCCTACGAGCAGTACTTC. Residues: CASSLSGTGAYEQYF.

This clonotype was detected many times. The V gene is TRBV3-1, the J gene TRBJ2-1, with 9 positions matching TRBD2. The CDR3 is 17 amino acids. Trimming took 3 bases from V and 5 from J; bases not matched to a gene: 11. Germline assignment: CDR1 LGHDT and CDR2 YNNKEL (reference sequence). CDR3 protein: CASSQALAGRRNNEQFF. CDR3 sequence (DNA): TGTGCCAGCAGCCAGGCTCTAGCGGGGAGGAGAAACAATGAGCAGTTCTTC.

This clonotype appeared many times. This chain uses TRBV19 with TRBJ2-7, with D unresolved. Germline loops: CDR1 LNHDA, CDR2 SQIVND (reference sequence). This CDR3 region has 11 residues. V gave up 3 bases and J gave up 3 bases, with 3 bases separating them. CDR3: CASSMGYEQYF. In nucleotides, the CDR3 is TGTGCCAGTAGTATGGGCTACGAGCAGTACTTC.

This clonotype turned up a few times. The rearrangement joins TRBV10-3 to TRBJ1-1, with D uncertain. Trimming removed 10 bases at V and 3 bases at J, with 12 bases between. The CDR3 is made up of 12 amino acids. CDR1 and CDR2 (germline): ENHRY, SYGVKD. The CDR3 reads CATRVGYTEAFF. DNA for the CDR3: TGTGCCACCCGGGTGGGTTACACTGAAGCTTTCTTT.

This clonotype showed up many times. The CDR3 spells CSARLTGTGGLADTQYF. In DNA form, the CDR3 reads TGCAGTGCTCGTTTAACCGGGACAGGGGGCCTAGCAGATACGCAGTATTTT. V is TRBV20-1 and J is TRBJ2-3; 12 nucleotides agree with TRBD1. CDR1 and CDR2 (germline): DFQATT, SNEGSKA (reference sequence). This CDR3 contains 17 residues. With 5 bases clipped from V and 4 bases from J, the junction kept 13 bases outside the gene matches.

In this sample, this clonotype turned up many times. The genes are TRBV4-3 and TRBJ1-1; D possibly corresponds to TRBD1 (6 bases). This CDR3 is built from 15 residues. V dropped 4 bases and J dropped 1 base, with 13 bases sitting between them. Germline V gives CDR1 LGHNA, CDR2 YSLEER. The DNA of the CDR3 is TGCGCCAGCAGCCGGCTACAGGGCAGGAACACTGAAGCTTTCTTT. Translated: CASSRLQGRNTEAFF.

In its sample, this clonotype was seen many times. This chain links TRBV13 with TRBJ1-4; 9 bases are a match to TRBD1. V shed 7 bases, J shed 5 bases, and the junction held 17 bases outside the gene matches. The CDR3 length is 18 residues. Germline-derived CDR1 and CDR2 are PRHDT and FYEKMQ (reference sequence). The DNA of the CDR3 is TGTGCCAGCACCACATTACGGGGACAGGGCTTAACAAATGAAAAACTGTTTTTT. Residues: CASTTLRGQGLTNEKLFF.

There are many counts of this clonotype. The chain joins TRBV12-3 or TRBV12-4 to TRBJ2-2; D gene ambiguous. Trimming shortened V by 4 bases and J by 4 bases, and 10 bases separated the two germline ends. The length of the CDR3 is 14 residues. In DNA form, the CDR3 reads TGTGCCAGCAGTTATGAACCGGCCACCGGGGAGCTGTTTTTT. This translates into CASSYEPATGELFF.